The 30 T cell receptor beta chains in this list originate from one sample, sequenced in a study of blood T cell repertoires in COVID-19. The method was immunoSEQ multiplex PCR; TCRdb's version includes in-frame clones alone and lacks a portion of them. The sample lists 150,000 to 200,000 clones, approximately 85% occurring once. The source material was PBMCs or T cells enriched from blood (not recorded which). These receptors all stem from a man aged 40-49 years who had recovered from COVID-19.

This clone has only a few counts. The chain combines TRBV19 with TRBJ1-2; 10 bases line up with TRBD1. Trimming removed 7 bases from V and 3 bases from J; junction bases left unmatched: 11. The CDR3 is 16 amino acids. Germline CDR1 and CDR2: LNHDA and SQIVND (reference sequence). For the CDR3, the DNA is TGTGCCAGTACCCATGGCGGGGACAGGGGAGACTATGGCTACACCTTC. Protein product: CASTHGGDRGDYGYTF.

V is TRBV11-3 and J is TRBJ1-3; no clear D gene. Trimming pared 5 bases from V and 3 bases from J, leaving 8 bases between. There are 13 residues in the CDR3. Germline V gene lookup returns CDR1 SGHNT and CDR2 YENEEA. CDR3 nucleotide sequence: TGTGCCAGCAGCGAAGCTGGTGGAAACACCATATATTTT. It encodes CASSEAGGNTIYF.

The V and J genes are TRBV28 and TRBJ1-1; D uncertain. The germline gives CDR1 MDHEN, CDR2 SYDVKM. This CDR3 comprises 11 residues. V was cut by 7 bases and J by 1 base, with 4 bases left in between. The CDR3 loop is CASTKNTEAFF. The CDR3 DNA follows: TGTGCCAGCACAAAGAACACTGAAGCTTTCTTT.

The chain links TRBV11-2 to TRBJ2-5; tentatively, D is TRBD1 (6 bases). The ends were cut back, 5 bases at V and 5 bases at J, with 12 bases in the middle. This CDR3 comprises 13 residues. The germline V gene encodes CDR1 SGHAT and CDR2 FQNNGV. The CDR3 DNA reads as TGTGCCAGCAGCCAAGAACAGGGTGAGACCCAGTACTTC. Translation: CASSQEQGETQYF.

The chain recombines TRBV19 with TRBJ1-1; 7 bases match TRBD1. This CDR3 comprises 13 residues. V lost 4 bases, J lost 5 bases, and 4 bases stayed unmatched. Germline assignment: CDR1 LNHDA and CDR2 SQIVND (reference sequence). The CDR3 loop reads CASSRAGGTEAFF. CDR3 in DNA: TGTGCCAGTAGTAGGGCAGGGGGTACTGAAGCTTTCTTT.

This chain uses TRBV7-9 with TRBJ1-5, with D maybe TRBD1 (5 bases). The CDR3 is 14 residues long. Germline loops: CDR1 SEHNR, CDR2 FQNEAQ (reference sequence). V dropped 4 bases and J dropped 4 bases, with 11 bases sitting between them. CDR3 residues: CASSSPGGNQPQHF. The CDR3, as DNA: TGTGCCAGCAGCTCCCCCGGGGGGAATCAGCCCCAGCATTTT.

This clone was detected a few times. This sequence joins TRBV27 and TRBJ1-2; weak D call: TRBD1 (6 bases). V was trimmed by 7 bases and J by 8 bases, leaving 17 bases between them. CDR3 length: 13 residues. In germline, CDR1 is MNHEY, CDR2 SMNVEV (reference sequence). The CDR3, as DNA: TGTGCCAGCACGGACAGCCCCCCGGGGGGCTACACCTTC. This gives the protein CASTDSPPGGYTF.

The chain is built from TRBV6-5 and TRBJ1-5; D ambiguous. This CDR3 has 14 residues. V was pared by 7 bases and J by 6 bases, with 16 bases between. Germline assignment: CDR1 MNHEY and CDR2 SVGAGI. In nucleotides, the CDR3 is TGTGCCAGCAAGCGGACGCAGTCGGGTCAGCCCCAGCATTTT. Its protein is CASKRTQSGQPQHF.

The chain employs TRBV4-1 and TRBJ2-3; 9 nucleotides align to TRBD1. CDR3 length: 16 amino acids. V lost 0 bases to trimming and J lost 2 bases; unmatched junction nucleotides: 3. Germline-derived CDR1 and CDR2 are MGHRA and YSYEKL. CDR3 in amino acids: CASSQEGTGFTDTQYF. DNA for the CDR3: TGCGCCAGCAGCCAAGAAGGGACAGGGTTCACAGATACGCAGTATTTT.

CDR3 DNA sequence: TGTGCCATCAGTTACCGGCCTGGAGATTCACCCCTCCACTTT. It translates to CAISYRPGDSPLHF. The chain employs TRBV10-3 and TRBJ1-6; unclear D gene. V was cut by 5 bases and J by 8 bases, with 13 bases left in between. Germline lookup yields CDR1 ENHRY and CDR2 SYGVKD. The CDR3 sequence is 14 residues long.

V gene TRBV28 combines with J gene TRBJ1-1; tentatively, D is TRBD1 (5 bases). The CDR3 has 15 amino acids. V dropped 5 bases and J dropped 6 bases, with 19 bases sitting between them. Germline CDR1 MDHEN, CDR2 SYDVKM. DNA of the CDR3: TGTGCCAGCAGTAGACAGTATTCCAGGAGGGCTGAAGCTTTCTTT. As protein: CASSRQYSRRAEAFF.

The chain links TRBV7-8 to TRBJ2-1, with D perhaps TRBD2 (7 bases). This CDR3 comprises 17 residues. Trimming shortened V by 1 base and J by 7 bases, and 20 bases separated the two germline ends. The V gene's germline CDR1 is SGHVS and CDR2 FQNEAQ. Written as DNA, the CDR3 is TGTGCCAGCAGCTTAGAGACCGGACTAGGGGGATTGAATGAGCAGTTCTTC. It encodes CASSLETGLGGLNEQFF.

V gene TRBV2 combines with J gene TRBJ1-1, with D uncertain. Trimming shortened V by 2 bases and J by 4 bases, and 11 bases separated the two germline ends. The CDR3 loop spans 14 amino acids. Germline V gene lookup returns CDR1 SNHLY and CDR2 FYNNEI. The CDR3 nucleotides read TGTGCCAGCAGTGAATCGGGAGTGGGCACTGAAGCTTTCTTT. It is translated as CASSESGVGTEAFF. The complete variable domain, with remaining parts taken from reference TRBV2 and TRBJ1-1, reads EPEVTQTPSHQVTQMGQEVILRCVPISNHLYFYWYRQILGQKVEFLVSFYNNEISEKSEIFDDQFSVERPDGSNFTLKIRSTKLEDSAMYFCASSESGVGTEAFFGQGTRLTVV.

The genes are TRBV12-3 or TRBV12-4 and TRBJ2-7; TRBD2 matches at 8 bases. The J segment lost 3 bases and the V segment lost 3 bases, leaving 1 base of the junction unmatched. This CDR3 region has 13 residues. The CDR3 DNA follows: TGTGCCAGCAGTTTGGGGACTAGCTACGAGCAGTACTTC. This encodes CASSLGTSYEQYF.

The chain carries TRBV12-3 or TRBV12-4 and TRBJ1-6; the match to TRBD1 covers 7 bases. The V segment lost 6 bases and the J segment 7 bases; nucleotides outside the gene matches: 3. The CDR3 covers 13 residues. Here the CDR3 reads CASRQGFNSPLHF. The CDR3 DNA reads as TGTGCCAGCAGACAGGGGTTCAATTCACCCCTCCACTTT.

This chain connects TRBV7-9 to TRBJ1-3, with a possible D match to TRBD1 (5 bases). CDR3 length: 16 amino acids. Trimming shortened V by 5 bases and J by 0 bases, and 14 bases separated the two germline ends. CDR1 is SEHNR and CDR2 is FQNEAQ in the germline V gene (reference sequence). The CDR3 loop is CASSPDIFGSGNTIYF. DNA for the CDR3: TGTGCCAGCAGCCCGGACATTTTTGGCTCTGGAAACACCATATATTTT.

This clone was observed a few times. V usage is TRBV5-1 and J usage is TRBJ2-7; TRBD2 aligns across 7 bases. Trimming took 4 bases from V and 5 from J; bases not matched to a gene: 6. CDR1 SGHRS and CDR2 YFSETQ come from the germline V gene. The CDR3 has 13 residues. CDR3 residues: CASSPGGGDEQYF. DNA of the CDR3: TGCGCCAGCAGCCCGGGGGGTGGGGACGAGCAGTACTTC.

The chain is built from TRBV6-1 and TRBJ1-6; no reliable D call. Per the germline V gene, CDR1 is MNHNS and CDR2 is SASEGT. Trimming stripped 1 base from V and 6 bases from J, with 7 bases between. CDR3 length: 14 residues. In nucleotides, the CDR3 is TGTGCCAGCAGTGAAGTCAGTTCTAATTCACCCCTCCACTTT. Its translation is CASSEVSSNSPLHF.

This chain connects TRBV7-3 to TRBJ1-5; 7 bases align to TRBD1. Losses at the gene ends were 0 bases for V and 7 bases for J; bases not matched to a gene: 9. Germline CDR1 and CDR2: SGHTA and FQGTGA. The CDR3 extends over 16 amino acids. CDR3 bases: TGTGCCAGCAGCTTAACACGACAGGGACTGAGCCAGCCCCAGCATTTT. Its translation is CASSLTRQGLSQPQHF. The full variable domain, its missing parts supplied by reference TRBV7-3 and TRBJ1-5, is GAGVSQTPSNKVTEKGKYVELRCDPISGHTALYWYRQSLGQGPEFLIYFQGTGAADDSGLPNDRFFAVRPEGSVSTLKIQRTERGDSAVYLCASSLTRQGLSQPQHFGDGTRLSIL.

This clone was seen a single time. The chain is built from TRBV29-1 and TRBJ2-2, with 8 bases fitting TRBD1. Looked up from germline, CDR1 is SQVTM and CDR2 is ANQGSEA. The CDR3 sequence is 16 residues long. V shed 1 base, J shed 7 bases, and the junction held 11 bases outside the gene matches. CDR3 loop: CSVEGGQGAFGGELFF. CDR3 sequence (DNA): TGCAGCGTTGAAGGAGGCCAGGGGGCTTTTGGCGGGGAGCTGTTTTTT.

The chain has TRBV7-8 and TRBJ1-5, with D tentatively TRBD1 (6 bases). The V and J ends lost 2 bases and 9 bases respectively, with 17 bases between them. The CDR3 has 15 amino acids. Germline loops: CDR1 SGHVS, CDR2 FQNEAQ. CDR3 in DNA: TGTGCCAGCAGCTTAACAGCGGCGGAAGGGGGGCCCCAGCATTTT. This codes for CASSLTAAEGGPQHF.

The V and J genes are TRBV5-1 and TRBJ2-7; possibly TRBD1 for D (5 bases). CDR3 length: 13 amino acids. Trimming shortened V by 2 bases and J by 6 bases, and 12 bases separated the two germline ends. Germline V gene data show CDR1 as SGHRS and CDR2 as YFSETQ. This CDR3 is CASSLAGSSEQYF. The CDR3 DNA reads TGCGCCAGCAGCTTAGCAGGGTCGAGCGAGCAGTACTTC.

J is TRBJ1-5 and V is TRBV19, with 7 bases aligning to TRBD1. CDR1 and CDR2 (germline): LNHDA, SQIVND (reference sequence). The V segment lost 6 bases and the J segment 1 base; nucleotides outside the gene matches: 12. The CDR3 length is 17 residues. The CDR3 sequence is CASSTLRAGGSNQPQHF. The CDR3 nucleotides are TGTGCCAGTAGCACCCTGCGGGCAGGGGGAAGCAATCAGCCCCAGCATTTT. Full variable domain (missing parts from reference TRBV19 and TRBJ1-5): DGGITQSPKYLFRKEGQNVTLSCEQNLNHDAMYWYRQDPGQGLRLIYYSQIVNDFQKGDIAEGYSVSREKKESFPLTVTSAQKNPTAFYLCASSTLRAGGSNQPQHFGDGTRLSIL.

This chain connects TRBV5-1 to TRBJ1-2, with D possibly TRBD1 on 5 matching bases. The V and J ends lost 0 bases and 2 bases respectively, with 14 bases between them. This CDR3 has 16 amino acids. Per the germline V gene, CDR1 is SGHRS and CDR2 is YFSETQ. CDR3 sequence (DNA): TGCGCCAGCAGCTTGGATAGGGGCCCTTCCAACTATGGCTACACCTTC. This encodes CASSLDRGPSNYGYTF.

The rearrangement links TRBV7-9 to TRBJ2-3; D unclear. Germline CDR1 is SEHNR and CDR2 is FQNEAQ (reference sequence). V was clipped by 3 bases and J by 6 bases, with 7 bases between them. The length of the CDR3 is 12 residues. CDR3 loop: CASSFASDTQYF. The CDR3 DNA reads TGTGCCAGCAGCTTCGCGTCTGATACGCAGTATTTT.

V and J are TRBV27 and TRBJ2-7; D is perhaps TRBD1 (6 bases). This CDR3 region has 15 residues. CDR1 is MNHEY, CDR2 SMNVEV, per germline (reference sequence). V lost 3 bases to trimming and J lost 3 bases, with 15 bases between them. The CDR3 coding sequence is TGTGCCAGCAGTTTCTGGGCAGGGGCATACTACGAGCAGTACTTC. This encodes CASSFWAGAYYEQYF.

The CDR3 bases are TGCGCCAGCAGCCGGACACCAAACACTGAAGCTTTCTTT. As protein: CASSRTPNTEAFF. This chain joins TRBV10-1 and TRBJ1-1; tentative D call: TRBD1 (5 bases). Germline CDR1 reads WNHNN; CDR2 reads SYGVQD (reference sequence). This CDR3 comprises 13 residues. Trimming removed 6 bases from V and 2 bases from J, with 10 bases in between.

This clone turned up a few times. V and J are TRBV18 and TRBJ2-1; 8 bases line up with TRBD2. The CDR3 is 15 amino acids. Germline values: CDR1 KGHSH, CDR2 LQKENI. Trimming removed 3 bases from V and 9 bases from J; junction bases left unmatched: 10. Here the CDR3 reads CASSPTAGEAGEQFF. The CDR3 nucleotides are TGTGCCAGCTCACCGACAGCGGGGGAGGCCGGTGAGCAGTTCTTC.

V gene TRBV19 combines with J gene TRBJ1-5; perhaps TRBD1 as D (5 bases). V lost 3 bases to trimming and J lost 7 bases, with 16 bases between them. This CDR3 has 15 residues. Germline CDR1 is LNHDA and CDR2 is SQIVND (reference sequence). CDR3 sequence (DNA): TGTGCCAGTAGTATGGGGCGTGGGCCGGAGCAGCCCCAGCATTTT. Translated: CASSMGRGPEQPQHF. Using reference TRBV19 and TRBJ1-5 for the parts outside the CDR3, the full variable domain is DGGITQSPKYLFRKEGQNVTLSCEQNLNHDAMYWYRQDPGQGLRLIYYSQIVNDFQKGDIAEGYSVSREKKESFPLTVTSAQKNPTAFYLCASSMGRGPEQPQHFGDGTRLSIL.

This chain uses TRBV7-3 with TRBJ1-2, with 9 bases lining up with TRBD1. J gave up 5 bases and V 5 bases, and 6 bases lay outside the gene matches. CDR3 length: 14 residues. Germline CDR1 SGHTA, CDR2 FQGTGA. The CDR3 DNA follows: TGTGCCAGCAGCCCGGGACAGGGAACTTATGGCTACACCTTC. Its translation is CASSPGQGTYGYTF.